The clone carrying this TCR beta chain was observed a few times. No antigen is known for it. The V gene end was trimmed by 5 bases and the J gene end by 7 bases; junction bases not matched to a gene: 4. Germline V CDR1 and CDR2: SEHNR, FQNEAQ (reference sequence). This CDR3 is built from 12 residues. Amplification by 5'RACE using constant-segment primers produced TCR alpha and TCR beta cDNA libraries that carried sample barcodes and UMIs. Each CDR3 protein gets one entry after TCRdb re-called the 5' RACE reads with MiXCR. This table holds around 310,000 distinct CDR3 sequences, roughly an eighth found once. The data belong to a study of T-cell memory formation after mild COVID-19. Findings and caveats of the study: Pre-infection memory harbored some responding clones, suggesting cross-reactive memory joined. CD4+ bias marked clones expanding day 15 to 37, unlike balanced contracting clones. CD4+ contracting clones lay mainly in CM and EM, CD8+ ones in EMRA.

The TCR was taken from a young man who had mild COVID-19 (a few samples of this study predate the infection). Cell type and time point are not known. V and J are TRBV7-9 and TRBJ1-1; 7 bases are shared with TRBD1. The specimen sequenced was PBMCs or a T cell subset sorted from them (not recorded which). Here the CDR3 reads CASSGNRGEAFF. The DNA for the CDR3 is TGTGCCAGCAGCGGTAACAGGGGTGAAGCTTTCTTT.